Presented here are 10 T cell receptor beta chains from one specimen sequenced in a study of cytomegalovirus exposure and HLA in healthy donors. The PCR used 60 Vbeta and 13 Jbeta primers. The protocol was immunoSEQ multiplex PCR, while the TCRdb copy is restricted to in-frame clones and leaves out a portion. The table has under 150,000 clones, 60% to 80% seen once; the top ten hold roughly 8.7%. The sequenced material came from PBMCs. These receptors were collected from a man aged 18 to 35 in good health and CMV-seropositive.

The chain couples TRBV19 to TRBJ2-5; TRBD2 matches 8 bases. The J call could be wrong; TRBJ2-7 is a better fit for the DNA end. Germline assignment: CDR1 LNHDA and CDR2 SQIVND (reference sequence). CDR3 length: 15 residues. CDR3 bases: TGTGCCAGTAGTACGGGGGGGACATCCTCCTACGAGCAGTACTTC. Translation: CASSTGGTSSYEQYF.

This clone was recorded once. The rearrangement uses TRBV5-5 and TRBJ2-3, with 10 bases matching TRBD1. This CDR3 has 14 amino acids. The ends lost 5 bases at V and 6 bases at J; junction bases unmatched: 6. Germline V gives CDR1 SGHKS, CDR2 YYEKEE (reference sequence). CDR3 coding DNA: TGTGCCAGCAGGACAGGGGGCATGAGGGATACGCAGTATTTT. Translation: CASRTGGMRDTQYF.

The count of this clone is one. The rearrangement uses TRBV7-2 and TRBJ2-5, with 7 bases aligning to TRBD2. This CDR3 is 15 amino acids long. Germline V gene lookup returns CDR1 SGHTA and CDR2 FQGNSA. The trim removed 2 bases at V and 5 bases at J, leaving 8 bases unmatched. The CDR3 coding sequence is TGTGCCAGCAGCTTATCTCCAGGGAGGGCGGAGACCCAGTACTTC. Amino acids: CASSLSPGRAETQYF. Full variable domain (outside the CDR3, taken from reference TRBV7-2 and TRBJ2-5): GAGVSQSPSNKVTEKGKDVELRCDPISGHTALYWYRQSLGQGLEFLIYFQGNSAPDKSGLPSDRFSAERTGGSVSTLTIQRTQQEDSAVYLCASSLSPGRAETQYFGPGTRLLVL.

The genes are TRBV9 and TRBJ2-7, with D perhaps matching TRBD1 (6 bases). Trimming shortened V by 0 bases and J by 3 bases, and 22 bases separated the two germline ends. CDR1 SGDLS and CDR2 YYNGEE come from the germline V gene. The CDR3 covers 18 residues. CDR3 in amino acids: CASSVDRDQSTRDYEQYV. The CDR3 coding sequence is TGTGCCAGCAGCGTAGACAGGGACCAGTCAACACGTGACTACGAGCAGTACGTC.

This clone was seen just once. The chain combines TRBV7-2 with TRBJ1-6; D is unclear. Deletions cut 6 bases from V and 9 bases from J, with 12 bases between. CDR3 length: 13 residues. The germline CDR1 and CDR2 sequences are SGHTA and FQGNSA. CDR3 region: CASRPCCGSPLHF. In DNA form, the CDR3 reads TGTGCCAGCAGGCCGTGTTGCGGTTCACCCCTCCACTTT.

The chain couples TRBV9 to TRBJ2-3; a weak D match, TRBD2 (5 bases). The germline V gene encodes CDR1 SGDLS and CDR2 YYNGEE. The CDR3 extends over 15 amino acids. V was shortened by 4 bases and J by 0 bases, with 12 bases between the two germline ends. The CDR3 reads CASSPSTTSTDTQYF. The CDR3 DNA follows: TGTGCCAGCAGCCCGTCGACTACCAGCACAGATACGCAGTATTTT. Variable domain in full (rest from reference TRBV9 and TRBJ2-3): DSGVTQTPKHLITATGQRVTLRCSPRSGDLSVYWYQQSLDQGLQFLIQYYNGEERAKGNILERFSAQQFPDLHSELNLSSLELGDSALYFCASSPSTTSTDTQYFGPGTRLTVL.

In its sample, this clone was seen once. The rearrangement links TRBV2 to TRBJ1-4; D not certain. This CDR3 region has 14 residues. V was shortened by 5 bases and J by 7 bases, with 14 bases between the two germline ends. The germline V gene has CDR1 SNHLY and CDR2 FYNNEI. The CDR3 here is CASSPNDWSEKLFF. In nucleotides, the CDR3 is TGTGCCAGCAGTCCTAACGACTGGAGTGAAAAACTGTTTTTT.

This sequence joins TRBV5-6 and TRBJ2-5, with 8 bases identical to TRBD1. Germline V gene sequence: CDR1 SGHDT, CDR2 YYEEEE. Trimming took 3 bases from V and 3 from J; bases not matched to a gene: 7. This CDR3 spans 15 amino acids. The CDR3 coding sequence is TGTGCCAGCAGCTCGCTGACAGGGGACGAAGAGACCCAGTACTTC. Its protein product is CASSSLTGDEETQYF.

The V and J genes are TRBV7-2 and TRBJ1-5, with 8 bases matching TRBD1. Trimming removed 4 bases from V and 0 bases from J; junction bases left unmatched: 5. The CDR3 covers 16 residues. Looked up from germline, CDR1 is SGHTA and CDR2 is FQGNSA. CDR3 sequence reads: CASSSRTGTSNQPQHF. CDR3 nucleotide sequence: TGTGCCAGCAGCTCTAGGACAGGGACTAGCAATCAGCCCCAGCATTTT.

The CDR3: CAIGTRTGGAEAFF. The CDR3 region has the DNA TGTGCCATCGGAACTCGGACAGGAGGGGCTGAAGCTTTCTTT. The V gene is TRBV10-3, the J gene TRBJ1-1, with 7 bases lining up with TRBD1. Germline lookup yields CDR1 ENHRY and CDR2 SYGVKD. The ends lost 8 bases at V and 6 bases at J; junction bases unmatched: 12. The CDR3 extends over 14 amino acids.